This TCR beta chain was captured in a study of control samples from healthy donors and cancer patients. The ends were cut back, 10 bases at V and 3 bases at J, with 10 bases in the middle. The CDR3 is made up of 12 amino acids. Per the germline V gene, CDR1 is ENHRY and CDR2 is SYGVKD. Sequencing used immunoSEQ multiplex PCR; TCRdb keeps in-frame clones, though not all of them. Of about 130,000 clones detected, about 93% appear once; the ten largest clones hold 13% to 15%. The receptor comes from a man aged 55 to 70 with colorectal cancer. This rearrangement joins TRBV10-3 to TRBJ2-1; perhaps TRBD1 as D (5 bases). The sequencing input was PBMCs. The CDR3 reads CATMTDYNEQFF. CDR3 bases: TGTGCCACCATGACAGACTACAATGAGCAGTTCTTC.